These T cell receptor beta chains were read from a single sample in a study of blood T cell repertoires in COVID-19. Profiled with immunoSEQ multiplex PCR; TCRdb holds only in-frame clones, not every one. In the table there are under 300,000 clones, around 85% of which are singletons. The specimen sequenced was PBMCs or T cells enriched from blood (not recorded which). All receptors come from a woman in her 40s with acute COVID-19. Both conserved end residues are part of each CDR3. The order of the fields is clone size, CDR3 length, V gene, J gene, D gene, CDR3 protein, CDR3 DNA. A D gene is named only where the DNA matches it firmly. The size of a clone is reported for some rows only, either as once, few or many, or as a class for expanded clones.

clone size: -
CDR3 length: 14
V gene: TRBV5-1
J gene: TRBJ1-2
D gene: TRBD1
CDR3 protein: CASRGGTASYGYTF
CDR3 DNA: TGCGCCAGCAGGGGTGGGACAGCCTCCTATGGCTACACCTTC

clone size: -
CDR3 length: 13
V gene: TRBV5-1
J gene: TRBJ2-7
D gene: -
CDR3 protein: CASSPARAHEQYF
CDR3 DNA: TGCGCCAGCAGCCCCGCGAGGGCCCACGAGCAGTACTTC

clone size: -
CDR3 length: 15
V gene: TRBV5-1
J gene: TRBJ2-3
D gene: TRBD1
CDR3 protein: CASSPRTGSTDTQYF
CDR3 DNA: TGCGCCAGCAGCCCTAGGACAGGGAGCACAGATACGCAGTATTTT

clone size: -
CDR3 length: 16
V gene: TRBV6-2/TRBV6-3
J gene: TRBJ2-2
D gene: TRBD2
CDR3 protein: CASSYGLAGVGGELFF
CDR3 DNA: TGTGCCAGCAGTTACGGACTAGCGGGAGTAGGCGGGGAGCTGTTTTTT

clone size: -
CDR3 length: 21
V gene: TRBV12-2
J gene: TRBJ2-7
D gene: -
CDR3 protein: CASRPQKVRDRRPTAVYEQYF
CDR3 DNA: TGTGCAAGTCGCCCTCAGAAGGTACGGGACAGAAGACCGACTGCAGTCTACGAGCAGTACTTC

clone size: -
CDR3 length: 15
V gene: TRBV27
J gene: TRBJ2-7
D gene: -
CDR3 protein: CASSPGMGDFREQYF
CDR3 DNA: TGTGCCAGCAGTCCTGGTATGGGGGACTTCCGCGAGCAGTACTTC

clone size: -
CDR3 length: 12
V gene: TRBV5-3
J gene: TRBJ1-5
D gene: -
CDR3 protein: CAARKRPEPQHF
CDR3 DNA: TGTGCCGCTCGTAAGCGTCCTGAGCCCCAGCATTTT

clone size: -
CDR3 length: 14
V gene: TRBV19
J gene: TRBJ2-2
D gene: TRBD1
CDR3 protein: CAIRTGANTGELFF
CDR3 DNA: TGTGCCATAAGGACAGGCGCGAACACCGGGGAGCTGTTTTTT

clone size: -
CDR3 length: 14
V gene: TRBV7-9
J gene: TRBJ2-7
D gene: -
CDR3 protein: CASSLAGEGSEQYF
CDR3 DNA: TGTGCCAGCAGCTTAGCGGGAGAGGGCTCCGAGCAGTACTTC

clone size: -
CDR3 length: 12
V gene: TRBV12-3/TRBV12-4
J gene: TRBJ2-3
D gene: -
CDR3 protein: CASSRVSDTQYF
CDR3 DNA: TGTGCCAGCAGCCGAGTATCAGATACGCAGTATTTT

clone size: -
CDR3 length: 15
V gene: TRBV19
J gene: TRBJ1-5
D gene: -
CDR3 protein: CASWGVDGSNQPQHF
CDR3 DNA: TGTGCCAGTTGGGGGGTGGACGGTAGCAATCAGCCCCAGCATTTT

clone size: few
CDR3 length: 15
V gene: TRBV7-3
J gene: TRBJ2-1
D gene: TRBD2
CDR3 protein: CASSLGLAGHNEQFF
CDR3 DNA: TGTGCCAGCAGCTTAGGGCTAGCGGGACACAATGAGCAGTTCTTC

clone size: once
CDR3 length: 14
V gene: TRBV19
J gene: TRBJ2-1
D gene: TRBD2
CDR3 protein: CASRLAGSYNEQFF
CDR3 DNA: TGTGCCAGTAGGCTAGCGGGCTCCTACAATGAGCAGTTCTTC

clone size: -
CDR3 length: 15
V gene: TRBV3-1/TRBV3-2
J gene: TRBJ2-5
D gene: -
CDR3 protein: CASSQGSRGEGTQYF
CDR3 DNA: TGTGCCAGCAGCCAAGGAAGCAGGGGAGAGGGGACCCAGTACTTC

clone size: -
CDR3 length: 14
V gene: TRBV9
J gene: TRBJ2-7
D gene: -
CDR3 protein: CASSVGANSYEQYF
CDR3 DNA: TGTGCCAGCAGCGTAGGCGCTAACTCCTACGAGCAGTACTTC

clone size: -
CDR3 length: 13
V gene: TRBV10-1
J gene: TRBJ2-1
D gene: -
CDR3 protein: CASSAGLHNEQFF
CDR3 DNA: TGCGCCAGCAGTGCGGGACTTCACAATGAGCAGTTCTTC

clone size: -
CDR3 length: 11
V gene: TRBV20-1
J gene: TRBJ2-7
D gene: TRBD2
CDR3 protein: CSARVGRGQYF
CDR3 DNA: TGCAGTGCTAGAGTCGGGAGGGGGCAGTACTTC

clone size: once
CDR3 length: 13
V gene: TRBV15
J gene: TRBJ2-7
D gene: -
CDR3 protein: CATSLLNSYEQYF
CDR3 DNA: TGTGCCACCAGCCTACTGAACTCCTACGAGCAGTACTTC